This T cell receptor beta chain comes out of a study of identifying expanded T cells in peripheral blood. Sequenced by immunoSEQ multiplex PCR; TCRdb stores in-frame clones only, minus some. Here the sample spans about 130,000 clones, around 88% being singletons. No infections or other immune events were documented during collection. This clonotype was sampled from a person aged 18-70 years in good health. Sequenced sample: blood.

CDR3 sequence: CSVELGRGTDTQYF. In DNA form, the CDR3 reads TGCAGCGTTGAACTTGGCAGGGGGACAGATACGCAGTATTTT. The rearrangement links TRBV29-1 to TRBJ2-3; 7 bases match TRBD1. The CDR3 has 14 amino acids. In germline, CDR1 is SQVTM, CDR2 ANQGSEA. V shed 2 bases, J shed 3 bases, and the junction held 5 bases outside the gene matches.